The T cell receptor (beta chain) under discussion was sequenced for a study of blood T cell repertoires in COVID-19. Study as a whole: Donors in the United States, Italy and Spain gave samples during acute or convalescent COVID-19. The analysed material was cDNA or gDNA that came from T cells, B-cell-depleted T cells, or PBMCs.

This clone was picked up one time. Original processing methods: Estimation of nucleated cell counts was performed using reference gene primer amplification. Method: immunoSEQ multiplex PCR; TCRdb's copy keeps in-frame clones and lacks some. Clonal size and the V and J genes are those of that table, whereas D and trimming came from the DNA. The sample lists 230,000 or so clones; about 86% were seen once. The CDR3 runs 16 residues. The V gene's germline CDR1 is MGHRA and CDR2 YSYEKL. V lost 4 bases and J lost 0; bases outside the gene matches: 9. The chain couples TRBV4-1 to TRBJ2-7, with 7 bases aligning to TRBD1. The sequence came from a man aged 40-49 years with active or convalescent COVID-19. The material sequenced was peripheral blood. The CDR3 nucleotides read TGCGCCAGCAGCCTAGAGCCGGGGACAGACTCCTACGAGCAGTACTTC. Translation gives CASSLEPGTDSYEQYF.